The present T cell receptor beta chain was sequenced within a study of blood T cell repertoires in COVID-19. The wider study: From the United States, Italy and Spain came samples of acute and convalescent COVID-19. PBMCs, B-cell-depleted T cells, or T cells were the source of the cDNA or gDNA that made up the material.

Before being deemed recovered, Cohort 3 donors had two negative PCRs, clearance, or symptom resolution. The germline CDR1 and CDR2 sequences are WSHSY and SAAADI. The ends were cut back, 5 bases at V and 7 bases at J, with 14 bases in the middle. The length of the CDR3 is 13 residues. Original analysis: It was from reference gene primer amplification that nucleated cell counts were estimated. Libraries were prepared by immunoSEQ multiplex PCR; TCRdb keeps only in-frame clonotypes and omits some of them. V, J and clone size reflect that table, while D and trimming were determined from the DNA. The sample includes around 300,000 clones, roughly 88% of them seen just once.

The sequenced sample was PBMCs or T cells enriched from blood (not recorded which). This clonotype was sampled from a woman aged 25 to 39 who had recovered from COVID-19. The chain carries TRBV10-2 and TRBJ2-5, with D possibly being TRBD2 (6 bases). CDR3 in amino acids: CASSRGDGRTQYF. DNA for the CDR3: TGCGCCAGCAGTCGCGGGGACGGGAGGACCCAGTACTTC.